The rows below give T cell receptor beta chains drawn from one sample of a study of identifying expanded T cells in peripheral blood. Libraries were prepared by immunoSEQ multiplex PCR; TCRdb keeps only in-frame clonotypes and omits some of them. The data show tens of thousands of clones, 65% to 85% seen once. What was sequenced was blood. The source is a person aged 18 to 75 in good health. Each CDR3 is given with its conserved first and last residue. D genes are given only for firm matches.

V gene,J gene,D gene,CDR3 protein
TRBV6-5,TRBJ2-7,-,CASSYSTEYEQYF
TRBV9,TRBJ2-2,-,CASSAIAGLNTGELFF
TRBV7-8,TRBJ2-7,TRBD1,CASSLRQGLEQYF
TRBV6-6,TRBJ1-1,-,CASSYGRRSEAFF
TRBV6-5,TRBJ1-5,-,CASSLNSNQPQHF
TRBV18,TRBJ2-7,TRBD2,CASQTSGADYEQYF
TRBV9,TRBJ2-1,-,CASSLFTSRLNEQFF
TRBV27,TRBJ2-4,-,CASSLSSGTKNIQYF
TRBV7-2,TRBJ2-7,-,CASSFSMVSYEQYF
TRBV28,TRBJ1-3,-,CASSPHGAPGNTIYF
TRBV5-4,TRBJ2-1,TRBD1,CASSVWGMTGVPYNEQFF
TRBV9,TRBJ1-5,-,CASSVGEGGNQPQHF
TRBV28,TRBJ2-6,TRBD1,CASSWSLGQGLSGANVLTF
TRBV4-1,TRBJ2-5,-,CASSQDLGGVGETQYF
TRBV11-2,TRBJ2-7,-,CASSSPADSGSEQYF
TRBV18,TRBJ2-2,-,CASSPKHLGSQGSTGELFF
TRBV2,TRBJ1-1,-,CASRLSPGNTEAFF
TRBV5-1,TRBJ2-7,-,CASSFPESYEQYF